This T cell receptor beta chain was captured in a study of blood T cell repertoires in COVID-19 (dated by TCRdb to 2019 to 2021). As for the study more broadly: Collaborator samples came from the United States, Italy and Spain and covered acute and convalescent phases of COVID-19. The dataset comprised deeply sampled blood TCRbeta repertoires from subjects exposed to, actively infected with, or recovered from COVID-19. The sample metadata nearly always contained a de-identified subject ID, COVID-19 status, age in years and sex. The repertoires were made available in a free public database intended to serve as a resource for research on the immune response to SARS-CoV-2. Where available, HLA class I and class II types were obtained from metadata supplied by the sample provider rather than from assay-based typing. The samples were drawn from two sources: the first 160 participants of the ongoing ImmuneRACE study, and about 1,300 subjects contributed by 6 global collaborators. The material from the prospective study consisted of cDNA or gDNA derived from T cells, B-cell-depleted T cells, or PBMCs.

The CDR3 contains 13 residues, cysteine and phenylalanine counted. Solely the CDR3 DNA is kept, with 39 bases framed from the first base. The junction shows trimming of 6 bases on V and 5 bases on J, plus 16 bases between the germline ends. Per the germline V gene (reference sequence), DFQATT is the CDR1 and SNEGSKA is the CDR2. Whole blood was collected in K2EDTA tubes by collaborating institutions according to the institutions' own protocols. For TCRbeta analysis, collaborators shipped samples in one of three forms: frozen whole blood, isolated PBMCs, or DNA extracted from either of those sample types. Comments on this clone: The antigen this receptor binds is unknown. Per-base qualities were not stored, and no clone one base away is much larger.

The immunoSEQ Assay, a bias-controlled multiplex PCR, was used to amplify TCRbeta CDR3 regions from genomic DNA. Processing in the source paper ran as follows. The number of nucleated cells in each sample was estimated from the amplification of reference gene primers within the assay. To quantify the absolute abundance of each unique TCRbeta CDR3 rearrangement, sequence reads were collapsed and filtered. Productive Simpson clonality was computed per sample as the square root of Simpson's diversity index over productive rearrangements. TCRdb took this table from immuneACCESS and kept in-frame rearrangements with V and J called. Such tables lack part of the clones; where checked against another copy, unresolved V genes explain under half of the gap, and the rest is unexplained. V and J calls plus clone size are reproduced from that table; the DNA served to infer D and trimming. This sample is represented by under 45,000 clones; around 88% of them were singletons. The top ten clones comprise less than 55% of the sample.

General conclusions and limits of the study: Clinical and demographic metadata were provided uncurated, with the amount varying by source and participant.

This TCR was sampled from a woman aged 80 or over with active or convalescent COVID-19. The chain uses TRBV20-1 and TRBJ1-1; matching of 5 bases hints at TRBD1 as the D gene. The sample comprised peripheral blood. The nucleotide sequence is given as TGCAGTGCCAGTGGGGGAGGAAGTACTGAAGCTTTCTTT. This is translated as CSASGGGSTEAFF.